This T cell receptor (beta chain) was recovered during a study of control samples from healthy donors and cancer patients. This CDR3 is 13 amino acids long. Germline V gene lookup returns CDR1 SGHNT and CDR2 YYREEE (reference sequence). Trimming cost V 1 base and J 6 bases, with 7 bases left between them. Libraries were prepared by immunoSEQ multiplex PCR; TCRdb keeps only in-frame clonotypes and omits some of them. The repertoire includes around 26,000 clones, 82% of them detected once, and around 23% sits in the top ten. The TCR comes from a man aged 55 to 70 with colorectal cancer. The chain uses TRBV5-4 and TRBJ1-4, with D possibly being TRBD1 (5 bases). Sequenced input: PBMCs. DNA for the CDR3: TGTGCCAGCAGCTTGCCGGGGGATGAAAAACTGTTTTTT. It codes for CASSLPGDEKLFF.